This T cell receptor (beta chain) was found in a study of cytomegalovirus exposure and HLA in healthy donors (TCRdb year 2017). Regarding the complete study: An earlier analysis of approximately 640 of the donors reported roughly 300 Gb of sequence data and about 100 million unique TCR beta sequences from about 200 million T cells. Because of strong linkage in the cohort, roughly five DR-DQ haplotypes were treated as single units for association and clustering. Of the 398 genotyped donors, 65% to 90% fell in the genetic ancestry cluster associated with self-reported Caucasian donors. A later analysis re-analyzed previously published TCR beta repertoires from 500 to 700 donors and added high-resolution HLA genotyping to study TCR occurrence patterns. Among about 360 genotyped donors of the cohort, an average of about 240,000 unique TCR beta nucleotide sequences were sequenced per donor, roughly 20% of them non-productive. Donor age, sex, ethnicity and CMV serostatus were compiled alongside the repertoire data. The study profiled the T cell repertoires of about 640 subjects by immunosequencing and related them to cytomegalovirus serostatus. To decide whether each TCR beta V gene segment behaved as functional or pseudogenic, an earlier analysis of fewer than 750 of the donors relied on high-throughput TCR beta sequencing. Besides the first cohort of under 700 subjects, a separate validation cohort made up of 120 different subjects was used. Typing coverage differed by locus: A, B, C, DRB1 and DQB1 were typed in roughly 629-640 donors, DQA1 in 500 to 550, DPA1 in some 570, and DPB1 in 472. The study was designed to test whether signatures of past pathogen exposure could be identified by cataloging public T cell receptors. All discovery cohort repertoires had been generated using a single sequencing platform. To predict cytomegalovirus infection status, the study combined high-throughput TCR immunosequencing, statistical association of individual TCRs with disease status, and machine learning. About 310 gigabases of sequencing data and approximately 85 million unique TCR sequences were included in an early release covering about 600 HLA-typed donors. HLA typing included class I and class II loci at four-digit resolution. In a later genetic analysis, genome-wide SNP genotypes for about 55% of the roughly 670 donors were used, and that subset was treated as a discovery cohort. Rather than using new phenotypic data, the later analysis identified candidate immune exposures from TCR beta sequences and from how often those sequences occurred across donors. What the study reported, not specific to this receptor: According to a later genetic analysis, donors in an Asian-associated ancestry cluster had fewer N-insertions in productive TCRs than the approximately 700-donor mean. In a later analysis, the rate of TCR association differed among HLA loci, with DRB1 alleles having the most associated TCRs and HLA-C alleles having the fewest. An association between a missense DCLRE1C variant and V-gene and J-gene trimming of TCR beta chains was found in a later genetic analysis and replicated in an independent cohort. At a false discovery rate of 0.05, a later analysis linked 15,000 to 20,000 TCR beta sequences to specific HLA alleles. According to a later analysis, parvovirus B19, influenza, CMV and Epstein-Barr virus appeared linked to several top co-occurrence clusters. When HLA alleles, especially DR and DQ, strongly co-occurred, attributing TCR associations to individual alleles was difficult. Most CMV-associated TCR beta chains appeared to be HLA-restricted in a later analysis, and the HLA associations seemed to be driven largely by CMV exposure. A further reported finding was that TCR beta sequences accurately predicted the HLA-A and HLA-B alleles for most subjects in the first cohort. Most TCR sequences were observed very rarely across donors, whereas some public TCRs were present in many individuals. Correlated functional status among segregating V segments might reflect linkage disequilibrium, but an unknown experimental factor could not be ruled out. The classifier was reported to diagnose cytomegalovirus status with high specificity and sensitivity in both the original and validation cohorts. Because counts were too low, 15 or so rarely observed V segments, including chromosome 9 orphons, were excluded from the earlier analysis of under 650 of the donors. The study gave a list of over 150 TCR beta chains associated with cytomegalovirus. In an earlier analysis of 587 of the donors, most TCR beta V segments appeared in productive rearrangements about 87% or about 30% of the time, broadly matching IMGT annotations. Roughly uniform sequencing depth across donors was assumed in presence/absence analyses, although this assumption may not hold. The only immune exposure information available for the cohort was CMV serostatus. In this cohort, only TCR beta chains were sequenced, and detectable features were limited by the absence of alpha or paired-chain data. According to the authors, the approach could potentially be generalized to other disease states and immunological phenotypes. A cluster of highly shared sequence variants was judged likely to represent a technical artifact of the sequencing pipeline. A later analysis found that HLA-associated TCR beta chains were more clonally expanded and had lower generation probabilities than equally common non-associated chains. Because HLA typing was unavailable for some donors at each locus, only the typed subset was used in association tests. Some IMGT-functional V segments, including TRBV6-2 and TRBV6-3, could not be told apart with the 87-base-pair reads, so those segments were excluded. In vitro tests confirmed that a few of the cytomegalovirus-associated TCR beta chains recognize cytomegalovirus antigens.

CDR3 length: 14 amino acids, cysteine to phenylalanine. Only the CDR3 DNA stays, 42 bases, in frame from base 1. CDR1 MNHEY and CDR2 SVGAGI were looked up in the germline V gene. Libraries were built with the immunoSEQ multiplex PCR assay. A mixture of 60 forward primers for TCR Vbeta segments and 13 reverse primers for TCR Jbeta segments was used in the multiplex PCR. Amplification of the CDR3 region of rearranged TCR beta genes was performed with a multiplex PCR assay on genomic DNA. Amplified TCR beta libraries were sequenced as 87-base-pair reads on the Illumina HiSeq System. From the authors' description of their analysis: In a later analysis, 70 million to 95 million unique TCR beta chains were counted across the 500 to 850 repertoires, and roughly 11 million of these chains were shared by at least two donors. To remove PCR and sequencing errors, raw reads were error-corrected and collapsed into unique sequences using a nearest-neighbor algorithm that merged closely related sequences. Alignment of CDR3 sequences to IMGT reference sequences was used to assign V, D and J gene segments. For a sequence to be retained, a match of at least six nucleotides was required to both a V gene segment and a J gene segment. Rearrangements were called productive when the CDR3 lacked stop codons and stayed in frame with V and J; all others were non-productive. CDR3 was defined by IMGT convention, running from the second conserved V-encoded cysteine to the conserved J-encoded phenylalanine. The earlier analysis of 587 of the donors excluded sequences that lacked an unambiguous match to a single V gene segment. In an earlier analysis of roughly 500 of the donors, V segments were called functional above 56.7% productive rearrangements and were called segregating when the between-donor standard deviation exceeded 5%. A statistical classification framework was developed to diagnose cytomegalovirus status using the catalog of TCR beta chain sequences. In a later analysis, V and J genes were assigned by comparing TCR nucleotide sequences against IMGT/GENE-DB human TR gene sequences. In a later analysis, CDR3 sequences and most-parsimonious VDJ recombination scenarios were assigned using the TCRdist pipeline. In a later analysis, every TCR beta chain was defined by the combination of its CDR3 amino acid sequence and its V-gene family, and reads without a unique V-gene family were dropped. To address suspected cross-contamination and a sequencing artifact, a later analysis removed approximately 590 highly shared, low-generation-probability nucleotide sequences. In a later analysis, a clonal expansion index for each public chain was calculated from normalized within-repertoire ranks of inferred template counts. Generation probabilities in a later analysis came from a VDJ recombination model fitted to out-of-frame rearrangements, and those results were checked against IGoR. In a later analysis, TCR-TCR, TCR-HLA and TCR-CMV co-occurrence was scored with hypergeometric tests, and a repertoire-size bias correction was applied to TCR pairs. To estimate false discovery rates, a later analysis permuted the HLA or CMV assignments 20 times. In a later analysis, co-occurring TCRs were grouped with DBSCAN, and TCRdist sequence similarity was added when clustering was performed within HLA-allele-positive subsets. Repertoires with fewer than 30,000 or more than 120,000 public chains were left out of co-occurrence clustering, as were roughly five repertoires with anomalous nucleotide sharing. What TCRdb holds here is the immuneACCESS table cut down to in-frame rearrangements. Part of the clones is not present; checked against another copy, under half of the missing clones reflect an unresolved V gene, and the others are unexplained. V and J calls and clone size come straight from that table; D and trimming were deduced from the DNA. The sample table lists approximately 190,000 clones, 65% to 85% of them with a count of one. The ten largest clones add up to 3.8% of the sample.

This clone was seen a single time. The target of this receptor is not known. Base quality data are lacking; no much larger clone is found one base away. The cohort was made up of hundreds of healthy bone marrow donors. Cohort members were all nominally healthy when sampled, although unrecorded immune exposures were likely present. The donor was CMV seronegative and was included in the group of 352 seronegative cohort members. A peripheral blood sample was collected from each donor, and TCR beta sequencing was performed on peripheral blood mononuclear cells. The Qiagen DNeasy Blood Extraction Kit was used to extract genomic DNA from the blood cell samples.

In this chain, TRBV6-5 is recombined with TRBJ2-5, with TRBD1 perhaps the D gene, on 6 matching bases. The DNA matches TRBJ2-7 better at its end, which makes the J call doubtful. The TCR originated in a man aged 50 to 60 in good health and CMV-seronegative. The specimen sequenced was PBMCs. The CDR3 loop reads CASSAGTLTYEQYF. The sequence in DNA is TGTGCCAGCAGTGCCGGGACATTAACCTACGAGCAGTACTTC.